These 9 T cell receptor beta chains originate from one sample sequenced in a study of tumor-infiltrating lymphocytes in primary liver carcinoma. Synthesis of TCR beta cDNA was carried out from 450 to 500 ng total RNA with a constant-region primer. Amplification in three nested multiplex PCR rounds with slightly modified ARM-PCR gave rise to TCR beta libraries. The study ran its first two PCR rounds for about 11 cycles each, using TRBV1-TRBV30 forward primers and a C-beta reverse primer. TCRdb processed the multiplex PCR reads anew with MiXCR; each CDR3 protein has one entry. The data show hundreds of thousands of distinct CDR3 sequences, with about 50% seen just once and about 15% held by the top ten. Unsorted whole blood supplied the blood RNA, and germline DNA was isolated too. What was sequenced was peripheral blood. These receptors came from a woman aged 25 to 39 with primary liver carcinoma and hepatitis B virus infection.

The chain carries TRBV5-5 and TRBJ2-3; 7 nucleotides agree with TRBD1. The germline V gene has CDR1 SGHKS and CDR2 YYEKEE (reference sequence). The CDR3 is made up of 14 amino acids. The trim removed 4 bases at V and 0 bases at J, leaving 2 bases unmatched. The CDR3 bases are TGTGCCAGCAGCAAGGGACAGAGCACAGATACGCAGTATTTT. This gives the protein CASSKGQSTDTQYF.

The J gene is TRBJ2-1, the V gene TRBV30; 8 bases match TRBD2. The V gene's germline CDR1 is GTSNPN and CDR2 SVGIG (reference sequence). The CDR3 runs 15 residues. With 0 bases clipped from V and 5 bases from J, the junction kept 6 bases outside the gene matches. In DNA, the CDR3 is TGTGCCTGGAGTGTAAGGACTAGCAAGCACAATGAGCAGTTCTTC. It is translated as CAWSVRTSKHNEQFF.

This sequence joins TRBV4-1 and TRBJ2-5; 8 bases match TRBD1. The CDR3 has 15 residues. Per germline, CDR1 MGHRA and CDR2 YSYEKL. With 2 bases clipped from V and 7 bases from J, the junction kept 9 bases outside the gene matches. Here the CDR3 DNA reads TGCGCCAGCAGCCAACTTCTGACAGGGGCGGCGACCCAGTACTTC. It specifies CASSQLLTGAATQYF.

Details on this clonotype: It may be a read error: a sequence one base away is much more abundant. This rearrangement joins TRBV6-5 to TRBJ2-7; D not certain. Trimming removed 8 bases from V and 2 bases from J, with 16 bases in between. CDR1 and CDR2 from the germline V gene are MNHEY and SVGAGI. The CDR3 extends over 14 amino acids. The CDR3 bases are TGTGCCAGCGGTCCCCGGCGCCACCCCTACGAGCAGTACTTC. Encoded protein: CASGPRRHPYEQYF.

This clonotype was detected only once. The chain has TRBV28 and TRBJ2-5, with 10 bases fitting TRBD1. The ends lost 2 bases at V and 4 bases at J; junction bases unmatched: 4. In germline, CDR1 is MDHEN, CDR2 SYDVKM. This CDR3 is 15 amino acids long. The CDR3, as DNA: TGTGCCAGCAGTTTAATGGGGACAGGGGCAGAGACCCAGTACTTC. This codes for CASSLMGTGAETQYF.

About this clonotype itself: The junction departs from the called germline gene at one end, perhaps through a read error. The rearrangement links TRBV11-2 to TRBJ2-7; 8 bases are shared with TRBD2. Germline-derived CDR1 and CDR2 are SGHAT and FQNNGV. CDR3 length equals 15 residues. CDR3 DNA sequence: TGTGTCAGCAGCCCCACCAGCGGGGGCCACTACGAGCAGTACTTC. Protein: CVSSPTSGGHYEQYF.

The sample holds many counts of this clonotype. The chain couples TRBV6-5 to TRBJ2-7, with D perhaps TRBD2 (6 bases). CDR3 length equals 13 residues. V lost 5 bases, J lost 2 bases, and 10 bases lay in between. The germline gives CDR1 MNHEY, CDR2 SVGAGI. CDR3 sequence: CASSAGRTYEQYF. CDR3 coding DNA: TGTGCCAGCAGTGCCGGGAGAACCTACGAGCAGTACTTC.

For this clonotype: At one end the junction does not follow the germline gene, possibly because of a read error. The V gene is TRBV5-5, the J gene TRBJ2-7; 8 bases fit TRBD1. The CDR3 consists of 16 residues. Per germline, CDR1 SGHKS and CDR2 YYEKEE (reference sequence). The CDR3 coding sequence is TGTACCAGCAGCCTATCGCCGGGACAGGTCTCCTACGAGCAGTACTTC. Translating gives CTSSLSPGQVSYEQYF.

This rearrangement joins TRBV7-9 to TRBJ2-6; no definite D call. The V gene lost 4 bases and the J gene lost 0 bases, with 7 bases spanning the gap. Germline V lookup: CDR1 SEHNR, CDR2 FQNEAQ (reference sequence). There are 15 residues in the CDR3. The CDR3 coding sequence is TGTGCCAGCAGCTACCCAGCCTCTGGGGCCAACGTCCTGACTTTC. Amino acids: CASSYPASGANVLTF.